A single sample gave rise to the 13 T cell receptor beta chains below, sequenced in a study of cytomegalovirus exposure and HLA in healthy donors. PCR employed 60 Vbeta and 13 Jbeta primers. The method was immunoSEQ multiplex PCR; TCRdb's version includes in-frame clones alone and lacks a portion of them. Found here are roughly 300,000 clones, about nine tenths of them singletons; the top ten hold 3.5% to 4%. Sequencing input: PBMCs. The source of these receptors is a man in his forties in good health and CMV-seropositive.

This rearrangement joins TRBV7-9 to TRBJ2-7; D call uncertain. CDR3 size: 14 residues. Between the trimmed V and J ends, which lost 4 bases and 5 bases, there was a span of 15 bases. The germline CDR1 and CDR2 sequences are SEHNR and FQNEAQ (reference sequence). CDR3 sequence reads: CASSSSLLTNEQYF. The CDR3, as DNA: TGTGCCAGCAGCTCGAGCCTGCTAACTAACGAGCAGTACTTC.

This chain links TRBV2 with TRBJ1-3, with D possibly TRBD1 on 5 matching bases. Trimming took off 4 bases at V and 1 base at J, with 11 bases between the two ends. The CDR3 extends over 15 amino acids. Germline loops: CDR1 SNHLY, CDR2 FYNNEI. Written as DNA, the CDR3 is TGTGCCAGCAGTGGGGGGAGGGCGTCTGGAAACACCATATATTTT. Protein product: CASSGGRASGNTIYF.

The chain recombines TRBV9 with TRBJ2-1, with D possibly TRBD2 on 6 matching bases. Trimming removed 0 bases at V and 2 bases at J, with 12 bases between. The CDR3 loop spans 16 amino acids. Per the germline V gene, CDR1 is SGDLS and CDR2 is YYNGEE. The CDR3 sequence is CASSVAGRGTYNEQFF. CDR3 in DNA: TGTGCCAGCAGCGTAGCGGGGCGGGGAACCTACAATGAGCAGTTCTTC.

The V call is TRBV28, the J call TRBJ1-2; 7 bases align to TRBD1. V shed 8 bases and J 5 bases; nucleotides not matched to a gene: 5. The CDR3 runs 12 residues. The germline gives CDR1 MDHEN, CDR2 SYDVKM. CDR3 DNA sequence: TGTGCCAGCGGGACAGCATCTTATGGCTACACCTTC. Protein product: CASGTASYGYTF.

This chain joins TRBV6-1 and TRBJ2-7; no clear D. From germline, CDR1 is MNHNS and CDR2 SASEGT. CDR3 length: 15 amino acids. Trimming left V 1 base short and J 2 bases short, with 12 bases between. The CDR3 protein is CASSEDIGTAYEQYF. In DNA form, the CDR3 reads TGTGCCAGCAGTGAAGACATCGGCACAGCCTACGAGCAGTACTTC.

To note about this clone: Within the sample, other DNA sequences also encode this same CDR3. The J gene is TRBJ2-7, the V gene TRBV19; tentatively, D is TRBD2 (5 bases). Trimming shortened V by 6 bases and J by 1 base, and 10 bases separated the two germline ends. The CDR3 loop spans 13 amino acids. Germline V lookup: CDR1 LNHDA, CDR2 SQIVND (reference sequence). The CDR3 nucleotides read TGTGCCAGTAGCAGGACGGGGTCCTACGAGCAGTACTTC. This sequence encodes CASSRTGSYEQYF.

Here the CDR3 DNA reads TGTGCCAGCACCCCCGACAGGGGAGGAGAGACCCAGTACTTC. Translating it yields CASTPDRGGETQYF. The chain carries TRBV6-6 and TRBJ2-5; TRBD1 matches 8 bases. The germline V gene has CDR1 MNHNY and CDR2 SVGAGI (reference sequence). V gave up 7 bases and J gave up 4 bases; unmatched junction bases: 8. This CDR3 region has 14 residues.

CDR3 nucleotide sequence: TGTGCCAGCAGCTCCGGTCCGCCCTACGAGCAGTACTTC. Translated, it gives CASSSGPPYEQYF. The chain couples TRBV7-2 to TRBJ2-7; D ambiguous. The CDR3 contains 13 residues. V was shortened by 4 bases and J by 2 bases, with 9 bases between the two germline ends. The germline CDR1 and CDR2 sequences are SGHTA and FQGNSA.

The chain links TRBV27 to TRBJ1-2; 7 positions agree with TRBD1. Germline loops: CDR1 MNHEY, CDR2 SMNVEV (reference sequence). This CDR3 has 13 residues. J was trimmed by 5 bases and V by 5 bases; bases with no gene match: 5. The CDR3 protein is CASSNRQGYGYTF. The CDR3 region has the DNA TGTGCCAGCAGTAACAGACAGGGTTATGGCTACACCTTC.

V usage is TRBV7-3 and J usage is TRBJ2-7; 7 bases are shared with TRBD2. The junction had 7 bases not matched to a gene; V was cut back by 5 bases and J by 6 bases. The length of the CDR3 is 13 residues. The germline V gene has CDR1 SGHTA and CDR2 FQGTGA. The CDR3 loop is CASSGGVGFEQYF. As DNA, the CDR3 is TGTGCCAGCAGCGGGGGGGTGGGTTTCGAGCAGTACTTC. The full variable domain, with the rest looked up from reference TRBV7-3 and TRBJ2-7, is GAGVSQTPSNKVTEKGKYVELRCDPISGHTALYWYRQSLGQGPEFLIYFQGTGAADDSGLPNDRFFAVRPEGSVSTLKIQRTERGDSAVYLCASSGGVGFEQYFGPGTRLTVT.

The V gene is TRBV11-2, the J gene TRBJ1-3; no definite D call. The CDR3 spans 14 residues. CDR1 SGHAT and CDR2 FQNNGV come from the germline V gene. Between the trimmed V and J ends, which lost 5 bases and 1 base, there was a span of 9 bases. The CDR3 nucleotides are TGTGCCAGCAGCCCCGGGTCTTCTGGAAACACCATATATTTT. This encodes CASSPGSSGNTIYF.

In its sample, this clone was seen once. The rearrangement joins TRBV18 to TRBJ2-1; TRBD2 agrees at 7 bases. The CDR3 length is 15 residues. Germline V gene data show CDR1 as KGHSH and CDR2 as LQKENI. Losses at the gene ends were 3 bases for V and 3 bases for J; bases not matched to a gene: 5. The CDR3 DNA follows: TGTGCCAGCTCACCGTCACGGGACTACTACAATGAGCAGTTCTTC. As protein: CASSPSRDYYNEQFF.

As concerns this clone: Different DNA sequences within this sample yield the same CDR3. This chain uses TRBV6-6 with TRBJ2-2; TRBD1 is a possible D gene (5 bases). The V end was cut by 2 bases, the J end by 1 base, with 5 bases between. The V gene's germline CDR1 is MNHNY and CDR2 SVGAGI (reference sequence). CDR3 length: 14 amino acids. The CDR3 loop is CASSYRGNTGELFF. CDR3 coding DNA: TGTGCCAGCAGTTACAGGGGGAACACCGGGGAGCTGTTTTTT.